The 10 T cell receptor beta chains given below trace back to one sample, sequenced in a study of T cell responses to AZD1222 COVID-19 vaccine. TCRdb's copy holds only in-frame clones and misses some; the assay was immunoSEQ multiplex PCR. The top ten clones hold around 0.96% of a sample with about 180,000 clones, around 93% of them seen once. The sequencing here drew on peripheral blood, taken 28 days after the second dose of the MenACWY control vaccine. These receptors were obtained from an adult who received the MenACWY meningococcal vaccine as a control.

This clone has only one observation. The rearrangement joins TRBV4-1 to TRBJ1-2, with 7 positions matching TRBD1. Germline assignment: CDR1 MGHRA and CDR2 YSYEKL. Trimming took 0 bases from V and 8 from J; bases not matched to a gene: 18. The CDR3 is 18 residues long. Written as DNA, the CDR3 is TGCGCCAGCAGCCAAGAGGGAACAGGGGACACTCCCACGAGCGGCTACACCTTC. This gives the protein CASSQEGTGDTPTSGYTF.

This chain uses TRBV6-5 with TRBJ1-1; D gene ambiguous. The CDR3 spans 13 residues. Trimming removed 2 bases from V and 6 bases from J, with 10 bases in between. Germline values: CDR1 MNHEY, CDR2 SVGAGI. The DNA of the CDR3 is TGTGCCAGCAGTTACATACGGGCGTCTGAAGCTTTCTTT. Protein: CASSYIRASEAFF.

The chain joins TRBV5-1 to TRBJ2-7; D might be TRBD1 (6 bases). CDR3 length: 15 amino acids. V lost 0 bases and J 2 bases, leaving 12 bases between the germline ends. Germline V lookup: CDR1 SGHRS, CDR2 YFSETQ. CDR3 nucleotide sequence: TGCGCCAGCAGCTTGGAACAGGGTGGTCCCTACGAGCAGTACTTC. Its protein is CASSLEQGGPYEQYF.

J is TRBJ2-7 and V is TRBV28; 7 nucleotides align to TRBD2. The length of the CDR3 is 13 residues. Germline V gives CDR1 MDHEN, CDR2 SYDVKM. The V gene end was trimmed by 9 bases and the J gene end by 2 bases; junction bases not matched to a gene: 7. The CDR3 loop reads CASSGTTAYEQYF. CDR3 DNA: TGTGCCAGTTCTGGGACTACGGCCTACGAGCAGTACTTC.

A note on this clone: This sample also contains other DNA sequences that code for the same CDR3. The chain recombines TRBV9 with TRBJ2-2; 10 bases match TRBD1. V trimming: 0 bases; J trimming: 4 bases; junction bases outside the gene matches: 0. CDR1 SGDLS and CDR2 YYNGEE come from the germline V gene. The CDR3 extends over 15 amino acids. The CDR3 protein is CASSVGTGGTGELFF. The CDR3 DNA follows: TGTGCCAGCAGCGTAGGGACAGGGGGCACCGGGGAGCTGTTTTTT. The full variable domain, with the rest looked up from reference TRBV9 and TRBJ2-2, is DSGVTQTPKHLITATGQRVTLRCSPRSGDLSVYWYQQSLDQGLQFLIQYYNGEERAKGNILERFSAQQFPDLHSELNLSSLELGDSALYFCASSVGTGGTGELFFGEGSRLTVL.

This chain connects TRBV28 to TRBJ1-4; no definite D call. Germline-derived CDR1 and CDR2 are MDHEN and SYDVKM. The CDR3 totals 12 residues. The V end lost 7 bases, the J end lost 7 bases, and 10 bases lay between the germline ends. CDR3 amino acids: CASIGLGEKLFF. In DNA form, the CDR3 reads TGTGCCAGCATAGGGTTGGGTGAAAAACTGTTTTTT.

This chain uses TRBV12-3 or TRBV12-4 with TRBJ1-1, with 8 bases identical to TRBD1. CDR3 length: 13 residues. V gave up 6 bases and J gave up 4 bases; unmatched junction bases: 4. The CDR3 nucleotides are TGTGCCAGCAGACCAACAGGGGGCACTGAAGCTTTCTTT. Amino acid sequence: CASRPTGGTEAFF.

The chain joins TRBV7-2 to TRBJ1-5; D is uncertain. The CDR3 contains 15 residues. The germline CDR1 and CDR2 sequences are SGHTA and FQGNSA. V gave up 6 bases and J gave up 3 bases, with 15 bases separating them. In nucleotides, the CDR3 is TGTGCCAGCAGTTTTCAGGACCACGTCAATCAGCCCCAGCATTTT. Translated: CASSFQDHVNQPQHF.

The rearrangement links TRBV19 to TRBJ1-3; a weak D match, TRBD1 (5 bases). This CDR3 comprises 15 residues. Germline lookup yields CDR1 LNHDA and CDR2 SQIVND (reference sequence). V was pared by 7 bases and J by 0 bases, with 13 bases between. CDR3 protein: CASKRGLSSGNTIYF. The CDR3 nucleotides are TGTGCCAGTAAAAGGGGACTGAGCTCTGGAAACACCATATATTTT.

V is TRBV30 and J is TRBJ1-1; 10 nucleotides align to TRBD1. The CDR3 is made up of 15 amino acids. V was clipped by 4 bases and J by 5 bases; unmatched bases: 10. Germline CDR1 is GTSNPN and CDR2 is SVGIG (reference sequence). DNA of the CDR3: TGTGCCTGGAACCGGGACAGGGGCTCGGGGACTGAAGCTTTCTTT. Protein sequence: CAWNRDRGSGTEAFF. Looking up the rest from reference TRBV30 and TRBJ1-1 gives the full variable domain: SQTIHQWPATLVQPVGSPLSLECTVEGTSNPNLYWYRQAAGRGLQLLFYSVGIGQISSEVPQNLSASRPQDRQFILSSKKLLLSDSGFYLCAWNRDRGSGTEAFFGQGTRLTVV.